A single TCR beta chain is shown here with its context. This clone showed up just a few times. Its antigen is still unknown. Base qualities are missing; no much larger clone stands one base away. Healthy HIV-negative adults with no recently reported acute infections or vaccinations were included as donors. Every donor was a Caucasian adult residing in Nashville, Tennessee, USA. For unsorted samples, approximately 89 million PBMCs were counted, and genomic DNA was extracted using the QIAamp DNA Blood Mini kit. Blood was collected by leukapheresis, and PBMCs were isolated by Ficoll-Histopaque density gradient centrifugation and then cryopreserved in liquid nitrogen vapor phase. TCR CDR3 regions were amplified from genomic DNA by multiplex PCR using the deep immunoSEQ assay. For each cell subset, the extracted genomic DNA was distributed evenly across all wells of several immunoSEQ 96-well plates, and each plate served as one replicate. For unsorted PBMC, 250 to 350 ng of genomic DNA, equivalent to around 30,000 T cell genomes, went into each replicate PCR. Genomic DNA from unsorted PBMC was sequenced over ten immunoSEQ deep assay plates. Purified libraries were quantified with a Qubit 3.0 fluorometer, sized on a Bioanalyzer 2100, and re-quantified with the KAPA Library Quantification kit. A separate single-read 150-cycle Illumina NextSeq 550 flow cell was used to sequence each immunoSEQ 96-well plate. The original pipeline was this. Because the immunoSEQ output included only junctional sequences and no quality scores, the filtering could not be the same as the filtering used for full-length reads. To assign V/J genes and CDR3, sequences were annotated against IMGT germline references using PyIR, a Python wrapper for IgBLAST v1.9. Reads were removed for weak V/J assignments (E-value above 1e-6), missing CDR3, stop codons, out-of-frame junctions, or ambiguous translated residues. V3J clonotypes were defined as sequences sharing the same inferred V gene, J gene, and CDR3 amino acid sequence. The percentage overlap between two repertoires was calculated by dividing the number of shared unique clonotypes by the size of the smaller repertoire. Three approaches were used to assess repertoire richness: RTK rarefaction, the Chao1 estimator, and Recon v2.1 estimates of unobserved clonotypes. TCRdb provides this immuneACCESS table in a form limited to in-frame rearrangements. Some clones are lacking; in checked studies, under half of them reflect an unresolved V gene, and why the rest are absent is not known. That table is the source of V, J and clone size, and D and trimming were worked out from the DNA. For this sample there are a few hundred thousand clones; around 76% appear just once. The ten largest clonotypes hold more than 10% of the sample.

This entry comes from a study of shared clonotypes between healthy human individuals (dated by TCRdb to about 2020). General notes on the study: The cohort included three men and a couple of women between 18 and 49 years of age. Blood TCR repertoires of five healthy adults were deeply sequenced to estimate repertoire size and the extent of clonotype sharing between individuals. Libraries were prepared and TCR repertoires were sequenced by different laboratories using diverse techniques, in order to increase sequencing depth and limit assay-specific biases. Leukapheresis yielded between about 0.9 and 8.9 billion PBMCs per donor.

Points the paper makes about the study in general: Sampling was restricted to blood, and TCR repertoires in tissue are likely to differ from TCR repertoires in blood. Because the study included only a small number of donors, the genetic and exposure-history diversity represented was limited. Pairwise subsampling indicated that sequencing depth was expected to affect the degree of clonotype sharing among donors.

The TCR was taken from a woman in her forties in good health. Some clones in this sample may be carry-over from other donors' samples. Sequencing was carried out using PBMCs.

The CDR3 region: CASSLQKGLAGGGNEQFF. The DNA sequence is TGTGCCAGCAGTTTGCAAAAGGGACTAGCGGGAGGGGGGAATGAGCAGTTCTTC. The rearranged segments are TRBV27 and TRBJ2-1, and 16 junction bases match TRBD2. From cysteine to phenylalanine, the CDR3 is 18 amino acids long. Here the CDR3 DNA is all that survives: 54 bases in frame from base 1. According to the germline V gene (reference sequence), CDR1 reads MNHEY and CDR2 reads SMNVEV. Here V drops 3 bases and J drops 7 bases, and the junction holds 9 bases not matched to any gene.